This T cell receptor beta chain was recovered during a study of cytomegalovirus exposure and HLA in healthy donors. Overall study findings and caveats: Cytomegalovirus association was assigned to about 150 TCR beta chains.

The CDR3 extends over 17 amino acids. Germline CDR1 is SGHTA and CDR2 is FQGNSA. V was trimmed by 5 bases and J by 2 bases, leaving 16 bases between them. Each donor's status was that of a healthy bone marrow donor. With respect to this clone: Antigen: not known.

The PCR used 60 Vbeta and 13 Jbeta primers. Clones were sequenced by immunoSEQ multiplex PCR, and TCRdb holds only the in-frame ones, with some missing. The sample lists around 120,000 clones, around 76% occurring once. The gene calls are TRBV7-2 and TRBJ1-6; a possible D gene is TRBD1 (6 bases). Sequencing was performed on PBMCs. The receptor was derived from a man in his 60s in good health and CMV-seropositive. The CDR3 sequence is CASSHGAGGTYNSPLHF. CDR3 bases: TGTGCCAGCAGCCATGGAGCGGGGGGCACCTATAATTCACCCCTCCACTTT. Filled out from reference TRBV7-2 and TRBJ1-6, the complete variable domain reads GAGVSQSPSNKVTEKGKDVELRCDPISGHTALYWYRQSLGQGLEFLIYFQGNSAPDKSGLPSDRFSAERTGGSVSTLTIQRTQQEDSAVYLCASSHGAGGTYNSPLHFGNGTRLTVT.